A selection of T cell receptor beta chains follows, all from one sample in a study of cytomegalovirus exposure and HLA in healthy donors. Data came from immunoSEQ multiplex PCR; TCRdb stores just in-frame clones and leaves some out. The sample gives about 82,000 clones, approximately 93% of which show up once; 0.65% to 0.8% is in the top ten. Sequencing was carried out using PBMCs. The receptors were sampled from a man between 18 and 29 years old in good health and CMV-seronegative. The CDR3 runs from the conserved cysteine through the conserved F or W. The D gene is left open where the match is weak. Clone size is given for some rows only: seen once, a few or many times, or a class if the clone is expanded.

cdr3_aa: CASSSRGASDTQYF
cdr3_nt: TGTGCCAGCAGTTCCCGGGGGGCGAGCGATACGCAGTATTTT
j_call: TRBJ2-3
d_call: .
clone_size: .
v_call: TRBV6-5

cdr3_aa: CAGRTSGTNTGELFF
cdr3_nt: TGTGCCGGGCGTACCAGCGGGACGAACACCGGGGAGCTGTTTTTT
j_call: TRBJ2-2
d_call: TRBD2
clone_size: .
v_call: TRBV30

cdr3_aa: CASSPRQGKGDYGYTF
cdr3_nt: TGTGCCAGCAGCCCACGACAGGGGAAGGGTGACTATGGCTACACCTTC
j_call: TRBJ1-2
d_call: TRBD1
clone_size: .
v_call: TRBV5-4

cdr3_aa: CSAREYSELFF
cdr3_nt: TGCAGTGCTAGAGAGTATTCGGAGCTGTTTTTT
j_call: TRBJ2-2
d_call: .
clone_size: .
v_call: TRBV20-1

cdr3_aa: CASRDRKNQPQHF
cdr3_nt: TGTGCCAGCAGGGACAGGAAGAATCAGCCCCAGCATTTT
j_call: TRBJ1-5
d_call: TRBD1
clone_size: .
v_call: TRBV2

cdr3_aa: CASSLGSASSYNEQFF
cdr3_nt: TGTGCCAGCAGTTTAGGTTCGGCTAGCTCCTACAATGAGCAGTTCTTC
j_call: TRBJ2-1
d_call: .
clone_size: .
v_call: TRBV28

cdr3_aa: CASSQVNGVQPQHF
cdr3_nt: TGCGCCAGCAGCCAAGTGAACGGTGTTCAGCCCCAGCATTTT
j_call: TRBJ1-5
d_call: .
clone_size: .
v_call: TRBV4-1

cdr3_aa: CASSLAGGTRGYTF
cdr3_nt: TGTGCCAGCAGCTTAGCGGGCGGGACGAGGGGCTACACCTTC
j_call: TRBJ1-2
d_call: .
clone_size: .
v_call: TRBV7-9

cdr3_aa: CASSVGSGHNQPQHF
cdr3_nt: TGTGCCAGCAGCGTAGGGTCAGGGCACAATCAGCCCCAGCATTTT
j_call: TRBJ1-5
d_call: .
clone_size: .
v_call: TRBV9

cdr3_aa: CASSLGRRGLGEQFF
cdr3_nt: TGTGCCAGCAGCTTAGGGAGGAGGGGGCTGGGTGAGCAGTTCTTC
j_call: TRBJ2-1
d_call: .
clone_size: once
v_call: TRBV7-9

cdr3_aa: CASSLDRGFYGYTF
cdr3_nt: TGTGCCAGCAGTTTGGACAGGGGGTTCTATGGCTACACCTTC
j_call: TRBJ1-2
d_call: TRBD1
clone_size: once
v_call: TRBV6-6

cdr3_aa: CAWSGQGGTYEQYF
cdr3_nt: TGTGCCTGGAGTGGACAGGGGGGAACCTACGAGCAGTACTTC
j_call: TRBJ2-7
d_call: TRBD1
clone_size: .
v_call: TRBV30

cdr3_aa: CASIGWSGYEQYF
cdr3_nt: TGTGCCAGCATAGGGTGGTCGGGGTACGAGCAGTACTTC
j_call: TRBJ2-7
d_call: .
clone_size: .
v_call: TRBV6-1

cdr3_aa: CASRSGQGFEQYF
cdr3_nt: TGTGCCAGCAGGTCGGGACAGGGTTTCGAGCAGTACTTC
j_call: TRBJ2-7
d_call: TRBD1
clone_size: .
v_call: TRBV7-9

cdr3_aa: CASSQDSGTLQYF
cdr3_nt: TGCGCCAGCAGCCAAGATAGCGGGACTTTGCAGTACTTC
j_call: TRBJ2-7
d_call: TRBD2
clone_size: .
v_call: TRBV4-3

cdr3_aa: CSVAPRQGRGYTF
cdr3_nt: TGCAGCGTTGCCCCTCGACAGGGTCGAGGCTACACCTTC
j_call: TRBJ1-2
d_call: TRBD1
clone_size: .
v_call: TRBV29-1

cdr3_aa: CASRSLRDRGSNYGYTF
cdr3_nt: TGTGCCAGCAGATCCCTGCGGGACAGGGGTTCTAACTATGGCTACACCTTC
j_call: TRBJ1-2
d_call: TRBD1
clone_size: .
v_call: TRBV13

cdr3_aa: CASSGADNRYGYTF
cdr3_nt: TGTGCCAGCAGTGGGGCGGACAACCGCTATGGCTACACCTTC
j_call: TRBJ1-2
d_call: .
clone_size: .
v_call: TRBV6-6

cdr3_aa: CASGLELRSSYNEQFF
cdr3_nt: TGTGCTAGTGGCCTTGAGTTGCGGTCCTCCTACAATGAGCAGTTCTTC
j_call: TRBJ2-1
d_call: .
clone_size: .
v_call: TRBV12-5

cdr3_aa: CASSVVQGNTEAFF
cdr3_nt: TGTGCCAGCAGCGTAGTACAGGGAAACACTGAAGCTTTCTTT
j_call: TRBJ1-1
d_call: .
clone_size: .
v_call: TRBV9

cdr3_aa: CAISEAGQGAYGYTF
cdr3_nt: TGTGCCATCAGTGAGGCAGGACAGGGGGCCTATGGCTACACCTTC
j_call: TRBJ1-2
d_call: TRBD1
clone_size: .
v_call: TRBV10-3

cdr3_aa: CASSEEGLDLTYEQYF
cdr3_nt: TGTGCCAGCAGTGAAGAGGGACTAGATTTAACCTACGAGCAGTACTTC
j_call: TRBJ2-7
d_call: TRBD2
clone_size: .
v_call: TRBV2

cdr3_aa: CASGLAVLAKNIQYF
cdr3_nt: TGTGCTAGTGGGCTAGCGGTACTAGCCAAAAACATTCAGTACTTC
j_call: TRBJ2-4
d_call: TRBD2
clone_size: .
v_call: TRBV12-5

cdr3_aa: CSVGGRSKDEQFF
cdr3_nt: TGCAGCGTTGGGGGCAGGTCTAAGGATGAGCAGTTCTTC
j_call: TRBJ2-1
d_call: .
clone_size: .
v_call: TRBV29-1

cdr3_aa: CASTEPGVGGYEQYF
cdr3_nt: TGTGCCAGCACCGAACCCGGGGTCGGGGGTTACGAGCAGTACTTC
j_call: TRBJ2-7
d_call: .
clone_size: .
v_call: TRBV6-1

cdr3_aa: CASSGGTGDYGYTF
cdr3_nt: TGTGCCAGCAGTGGCGGGACAGGGGACTATGGCTACACCTTC
j_call: TRBJ1-2
d_call: TRBD1
clone_size: .
v_call: TRBV2

cdr3_aa: CASSKLAQETQYF
cdr3_nt: TGTGCCAGCAGTAAACTAGCCCAAGAGACCCAGTACTTC
j_call: TRBJ2-5
d_call: .
clone_size: .
v_call: TRBV2

cdr3_aa: CASSPDFYEQYF
cdr3_nt: TGTGCCAGCAGCCCGGACTTCTACGAGCAGTACTTC
j_call: TRBJ2-7
d_call: .
clone_size: .
v_call: TRBV5-8

cdr3_aa: CASGTIGDTQYF
cdr3_nt: TGTGCTAGTGGCACTATTGGGGATACGCAGTATTTT
j_call: TRBJ2-3
d_call: .
clone_size: .
v_call: TRBV12-5

cdr3_aa: CASSEAPSGGGTDTQYF
cdr3_nt: TGTGCCAGCAGTGAAGCCCCTAGCGGGGGGGGCACAGATACGCAGTATTTT
j_call: TRBJ2-3
d_call: TRBD2
clone_size: .
v_call: TRBV6-1

cdr3_aa: CASSPSGLAGWYEQYF
cdr3_nt: TGTGCCAGCAGTCCCTCGGGACTAGCGGGATGGTACGAGCAGTACTTC
j_call: TRBJ2-7
d_call: TRBD2
clone_size: .
v_call: TRBV28

cdr3_aa: CASSYSPGQGNTEAFF
cdr3_nt: TGTGCCAGCAGTTACTCTCCGGGACAGGGTAACACTGAAGCTTTCTTT
j_call: TRBJ1-1
d_call: TRBD1
clone_size: .
v_call: TRBV6-5

cdr3_aa: CASSFTGADEQYF
cdr3_nt: TGTGCCAGCAGCTTCACAGGGGCCGACGAGCAGTACTTC
j_call: TRBJ2-7
d_call: TRBD1
clone_size: .
v_call: TRBV11-2

cdr3_aa: CASREAGAGSEKLFF
cdr3_nt: TGTGCCAGCAGAGAGGCAGGGGCCGGGTCCGAAAAACTGTTTTTT
j_call: TRBJ1-4
d_call: .
clone_size: .
v_call: TRBV6-5

cdr3_aa: CASSLFGLGTYEQYF
cdr3_nt: TGTGCCAGCAGTTTATTCGGACTAGGTACCTACGAGCAGTACTTC
j_call: TRBJ2-7
d_call: TRBD2
clone_size: .
v_call: TRBV27

cdr3_aa: CASSPPPLMGLNYGYTF
cdr3_nt: TGTGCCAGCAGCCCTCCCCCTCTTATGGGGCTAAACTATGGCTACACCTTC
j_call: TRBJ1-2
d_call: .
clone_size: .
v_call: TRBV7-8

cdr3_aa: CASARQSSGNTIYF
cdr3_nt: TGTGCCAGTGCGCGACAGAGCTCTGGAAACACCATATATTTT
j_call: TRBJ1-3
d_call: .
clone_size: .
v_call: TRBV6-1

cdr3_aa: CASSIGTQGGETQYF
cdr3_nt: TGTGCCAGTAGTATCGGAACCCAGGGTGGAGAGACCCAGTACTTC
j_call: TRBJ2-5
d_call: .
clone_size: .
v_call: TRBV19

cdr3_aa: CASSPSRTILQETQYF
cdr3_nt: TGTGCCAGCAGCCCCTCCCGGACAATCCTCCAAGAGACCCAGTACTTC
j_call: TRBJ2-5
d_call: .
clone_size: .
v_call: TRBV27

cdr3_aa: CASSYSDRNYGYTF
cdr3_nt: TGTGCCAGCAGTTACTCGGACAGAAACTATGGCTACACCTTC
j_call: TRBJ1-2
d_call: .
clone_size: few
v_call: TRBV6-5

cdr3_aa: CASSASGSYNEQFF
cdr3_nt: TGTGCCAGTAGTGCTAGCGGCTCCTACAATGAGCAGTTCTTC
j_call: TRBJ2-1
d_call: TRBD2
clone_size: .
v_call: TRBV19

cdr3_aa: CASSVGGAYGYTF
cdr3_nt: TGTGCCAGCAGTGTTGGGGGCGCTTATGGCTACACCTTC
j_call: TRBJ1-2
d_call: .
clone_size: .
v_call: TRBV27

cdr3_aa: CASRDRDYGYTF
cdr3_nt: TGTGCCAGCAGGGACAGGGACTATGGCTACACCTTC
j_call: TRBJ1-2
d_call: TRBD1
clone_size: few
v_call: TRBV11-3

cdr3_aa: CASRPGYSNQPQHF
cdr3_nt: TGCGCCAGCAGGCCGGGATATAGCAATCAGCCCCAGCATTTT
j_call: TRBJ1-5
d_call: .
clone_size: few
v_call: TRBV10-2

cdr3_aa: CASSPHGTAPSTDTQYF
cdr3_nt: TGTGCCAGCAGCCCCCACGGGACAGCACCTAGCACAGATACGCAGTATTTT
j_call: TRBJ2-3
d_call: TRBD1
clone_size: .
v_call: TRBV27

cdr3_aa: CASSFVPGTGGENTGELFF
cdr3_nt: TGTGCCAGCAGCTTTGTTCCCGGGACAGGGGGCGAGAACACCGGGGAGCTGTTTTTT
j_call: TRBJ2-2
d_call: TRBD1
clone_size: .
v_call: TRBV7-6

cdr3_aa: CASSITSEQYF
cdr3_nt: TGTGCCAGCAGCATAACTAGCGAACAGTACTTC
j_call: TRBJ2-7
d_call: TRBD2
clone_size: few
v_call: TRBV7-2

cdr3_aa: CASSPRVAPNYEQYF
cdr3_nt: TGTGCCAGCAGCCCCAGAGTAGCCCCTAACTACGAGCAGTACTTC
j_call: TRBJ2-7
d_call: .
clone_size: .
v_call: TRBV11-3

cdr3_aa: CASGPSGGVNTEAFF
cdr3_nt: TGTGCTAGTGGTCCGTCGGGGGGTGTGAACACTGAAGCTTTCTTT
j_call: TRBJ1-1
d_call: .
clone_size: .
v_call: TRBV12-5

cdr3_aa: CASSEVAGDSYEQYF
cdr3_nt: TGTGCCAGCAGTGAAGTAGCGGGGGACTCCTACGAGCAGTACTTC
j_call: TRBJ2-7
d_call: TRBD2
clone_size: .
v_call: TRBV2

cdr3_aa: CAGGQGATYEQYF
cdr3_nt: TGTGCCGGAGGTCAGGGGGCTACCTACGAGCAGTACTTC
j_call: TRBJ2-7
d_call: TRBD1
clone_size: .
v_call: TRBV30

cdr3_aa: CASSQDRDLAGYEQYF
cdr3_nt: TGTGCCAGCAGCCAAGATCGCGATCTAGCCGGCTACGAGCAGTACTTC
j_call: TRBJ2-7
d_call: .
clone_size: .
v_call: TRBV4-2

cdr3_aa: CASSAGTGKNYGYTF
cdr3_nt: TGTGCCAGCAGTGCAGGGACAGGGAAAAACTATGGCTACACCTTC
j_call: TRBJ1-2
d_call: TRBD1
clone_size: once
v_call: TRBV2

cdr3_aa: CASSLRGGETQYF
cdr3_nt: TGTGCCAGCAGTCTCCGGGGGGGCGAGACCCAGTACTTC
j_call: TRBJ2-5
d_call: TRBD2
clone_size: .
v_call: TRBV6-4

cdr3_aa: CASSHRGLAGEETQYF
cdr3_nt: TGCGCCAGCAGCCATCGCGGACTAGCGGGGGAAGAGACCCAGTACTTC
j_call: TRBJ2-5
d_call: TRBD2
clone_size: .
v_call: TRBV4-1

cdr3_aa: CASSPKITLVNSGNTIYF
cdr3_nt: TGTGCCAGCTCACCCAAAATTACCTTAGTCAACTCTGGAAACACCATATATTTT
j_call: TRBJ1-3
d_call: .
clone_size: .
v_call: TRBV18

cdr3_aa: CASSDFTSGGKTQYF
cdr3_nt: TGTGCCAGCAGTGACTTCACTAGCGGGGGTAAGACCCAGTACTTC
j_call: TRBJ2-5
d_call: TRBD2
clone_size: .
v_call: TRBV25-1

cdr3_aa: CASSPGTGGYEQYF
cdr3_nt: TGTGCCAGCAGTCCCGGGACAGGGGGTTACGAGCAGTACTTC
j_call: TRBJ2-7
d_call: TRBD1
clone_size: .
v_call: TRBV2

cdr3_aa: CASSPGFYGYTF
cdr3_nt: TGTGCCAGCAGCCCGGGGTTCTATGGCTACACCTTC
j_call: TRBJ1-2
d_call: .
clone_size: .
v_call: TRBV14

cdr3_aa: CASSKRGQGNTEAFF
cdr3_nt: TGTGCCAGCAGCAAAAGAGGACAGGGTAACACTGAAGCTTTCTTT
j_call: TRBJ1-1
d_call: TRBD1
clone_size: .
v_call: TRBV6-5